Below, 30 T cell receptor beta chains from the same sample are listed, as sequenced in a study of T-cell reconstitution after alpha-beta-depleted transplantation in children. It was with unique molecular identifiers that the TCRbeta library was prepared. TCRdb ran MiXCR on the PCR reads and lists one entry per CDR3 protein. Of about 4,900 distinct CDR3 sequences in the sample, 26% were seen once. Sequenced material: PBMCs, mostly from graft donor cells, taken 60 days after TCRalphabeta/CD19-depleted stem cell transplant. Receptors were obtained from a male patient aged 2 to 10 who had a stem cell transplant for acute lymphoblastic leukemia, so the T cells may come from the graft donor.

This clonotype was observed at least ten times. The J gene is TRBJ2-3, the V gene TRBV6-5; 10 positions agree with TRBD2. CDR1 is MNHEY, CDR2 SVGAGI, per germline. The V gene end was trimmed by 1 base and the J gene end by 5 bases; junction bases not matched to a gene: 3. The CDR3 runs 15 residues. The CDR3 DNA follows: TGTGCCAGCAGTTACTTGGGACTAGCGTTAGATACGCAGTATTTT. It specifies CASSYLGLALDTQYF.

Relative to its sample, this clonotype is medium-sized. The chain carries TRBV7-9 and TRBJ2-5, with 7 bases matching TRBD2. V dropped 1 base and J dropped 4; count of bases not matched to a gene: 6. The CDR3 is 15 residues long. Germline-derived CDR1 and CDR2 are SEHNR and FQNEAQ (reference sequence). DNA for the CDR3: TGTGCCAGCAGCTTAGTGGCGGGGGTGAGAGAGACCCAGTACTTC. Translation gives CASSLVAGVRETQYF. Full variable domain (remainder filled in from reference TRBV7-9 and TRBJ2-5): DTGVSQNPRHKITKRGQNVTFRCDPISEHNRLYWYRQTLGQGPEFLTYFQNEAQLEKSRLLSDRFSAERPKGSFSTLEIQRTEQGDSAMYLCASSLVAGVRETQYFGPGTRLLVL.

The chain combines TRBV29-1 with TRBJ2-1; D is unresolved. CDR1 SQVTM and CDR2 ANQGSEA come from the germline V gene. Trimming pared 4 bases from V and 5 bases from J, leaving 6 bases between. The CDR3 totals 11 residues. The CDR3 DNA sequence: TGCAGCGTTGTAAAAAACAATGAGCAGTTCTTC. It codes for CSVVKNNEQFF.

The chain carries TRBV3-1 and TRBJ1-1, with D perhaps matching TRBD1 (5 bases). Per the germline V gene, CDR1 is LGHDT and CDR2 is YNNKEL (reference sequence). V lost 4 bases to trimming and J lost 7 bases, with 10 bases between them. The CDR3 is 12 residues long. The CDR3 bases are TGTGCCAGCAGCCCCACAGGAATTGAAGCTTTCTTT. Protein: CASSPTGIEAFF. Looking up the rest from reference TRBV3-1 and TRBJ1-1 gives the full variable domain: DTAVSQTPKYLVTQMGNDKSIKCEQNLGHDTMYWYKQDSKKFLKIMFSYNNKELIINETVPNRFSPKSPDKAHLNLHINSLELGDSAVYFCASSPTGIEAFFGQGTRLTVV.

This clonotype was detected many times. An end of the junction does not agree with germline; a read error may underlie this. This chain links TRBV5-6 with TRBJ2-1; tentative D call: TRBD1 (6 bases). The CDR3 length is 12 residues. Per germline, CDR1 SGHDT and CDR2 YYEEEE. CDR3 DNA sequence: TGTGCCAGCAGCACCGCGACAGGCTATGGGATCTTC. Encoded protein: CASSTATGYGIF.

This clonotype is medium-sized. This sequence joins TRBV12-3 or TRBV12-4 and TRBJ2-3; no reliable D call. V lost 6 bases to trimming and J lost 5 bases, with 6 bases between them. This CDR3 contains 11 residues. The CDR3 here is CASSPLDTQYF. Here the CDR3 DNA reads TGTGCCAGCAGCCCCCTAGATACGCAGTATTTT.

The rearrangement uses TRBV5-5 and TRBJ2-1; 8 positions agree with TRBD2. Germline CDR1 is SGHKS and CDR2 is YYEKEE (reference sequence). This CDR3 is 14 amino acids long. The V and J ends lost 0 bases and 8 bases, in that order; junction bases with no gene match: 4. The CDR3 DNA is TGTGCCAGCAGCTTGGGTGCGACTAGCGATGAGCAGTTCTTC. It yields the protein CASSLGATSDEQFF.

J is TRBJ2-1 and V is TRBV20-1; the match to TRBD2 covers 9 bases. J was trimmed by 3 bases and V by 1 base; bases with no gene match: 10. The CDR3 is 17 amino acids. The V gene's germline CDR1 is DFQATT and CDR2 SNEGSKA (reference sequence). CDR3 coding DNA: TGCAGTGCTAGAGGGAGGGCAGCGGGAGGTCTCTACAATGAGCAGTTCTTC. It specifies CSARGRAAGGLYNEQFF.

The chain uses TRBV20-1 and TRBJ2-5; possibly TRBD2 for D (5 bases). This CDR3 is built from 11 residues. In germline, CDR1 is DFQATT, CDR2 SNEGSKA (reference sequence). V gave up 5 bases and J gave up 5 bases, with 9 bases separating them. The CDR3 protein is CSAVEGETQYF. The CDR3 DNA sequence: TGCAGTGCTGTAGAGGGTGAGACCCAGTACTTC.

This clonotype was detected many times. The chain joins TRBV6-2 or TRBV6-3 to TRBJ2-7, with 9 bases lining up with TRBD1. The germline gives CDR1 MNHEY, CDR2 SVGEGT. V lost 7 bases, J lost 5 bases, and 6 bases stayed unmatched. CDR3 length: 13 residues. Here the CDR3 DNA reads TGTGCCAGCACCGGGGACAGGGTCCACGAGCAGTACTTC. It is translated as CASTGDRVHEQYF.

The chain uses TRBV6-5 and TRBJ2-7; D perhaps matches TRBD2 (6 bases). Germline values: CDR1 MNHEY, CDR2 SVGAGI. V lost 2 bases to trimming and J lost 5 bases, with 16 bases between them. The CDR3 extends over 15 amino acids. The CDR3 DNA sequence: TGTGCCAGCAGTTACGTTCTGCACCGCGGGGACGAGCAGTACTTC. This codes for CASSYVLHRGDEQYF.

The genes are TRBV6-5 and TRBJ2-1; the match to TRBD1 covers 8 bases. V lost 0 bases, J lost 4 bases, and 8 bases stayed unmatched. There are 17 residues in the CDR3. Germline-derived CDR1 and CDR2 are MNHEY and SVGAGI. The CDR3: CASSYSSARGRYNEQFF. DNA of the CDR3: TGTGCCAGCAGTTACTCGTCGGCCAGGGGGCGTTACAATGAGCAGTTCTTC.

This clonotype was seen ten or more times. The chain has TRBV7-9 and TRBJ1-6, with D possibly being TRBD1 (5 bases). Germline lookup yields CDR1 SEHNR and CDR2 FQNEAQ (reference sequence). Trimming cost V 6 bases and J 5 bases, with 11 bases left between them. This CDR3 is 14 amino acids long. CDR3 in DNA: TGTGCCAGCAGGACCGGGACGAATAATTCACCCCTCCACTTT. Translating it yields CASRTGTNNSPLHF.

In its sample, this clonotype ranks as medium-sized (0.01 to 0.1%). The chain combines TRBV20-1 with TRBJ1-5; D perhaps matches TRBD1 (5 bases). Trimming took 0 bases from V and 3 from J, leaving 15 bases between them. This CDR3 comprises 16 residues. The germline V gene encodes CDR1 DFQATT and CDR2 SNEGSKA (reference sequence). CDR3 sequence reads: CSARDPGNRFNQPQHF. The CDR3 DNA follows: TGCAGTGCTAGAGACCCGGGAAACAGGTTCAATCAGCCCCAGCATTTT.

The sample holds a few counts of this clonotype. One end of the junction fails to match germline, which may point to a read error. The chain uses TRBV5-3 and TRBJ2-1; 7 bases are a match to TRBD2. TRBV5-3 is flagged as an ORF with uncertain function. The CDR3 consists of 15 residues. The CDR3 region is CARSPAGDSYNEQFF. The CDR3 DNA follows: TGTGCTAGAAGCCCGGCGGGAGACTCCTACAATGAGCAGTTCTTC.

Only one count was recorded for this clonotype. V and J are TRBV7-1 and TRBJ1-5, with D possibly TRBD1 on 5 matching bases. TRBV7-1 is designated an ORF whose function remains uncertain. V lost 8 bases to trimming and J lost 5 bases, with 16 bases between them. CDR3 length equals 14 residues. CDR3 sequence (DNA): TGTGCCAGCTGTACAACTGGACAATATCAGCCCCAGCATTTT. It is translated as CASCTTGQYQPQHF.

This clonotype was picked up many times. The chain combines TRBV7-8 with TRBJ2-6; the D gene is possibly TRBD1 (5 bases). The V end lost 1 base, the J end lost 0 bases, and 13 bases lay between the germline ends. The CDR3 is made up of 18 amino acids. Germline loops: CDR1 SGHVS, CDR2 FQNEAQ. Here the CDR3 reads CASSLVAGSPSGANVLTF. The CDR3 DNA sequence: TGTGCCAGCAGCTTAGTAGCAGGGTCTCCCTCTGGGGCCAACGTCCTGACTTTC.

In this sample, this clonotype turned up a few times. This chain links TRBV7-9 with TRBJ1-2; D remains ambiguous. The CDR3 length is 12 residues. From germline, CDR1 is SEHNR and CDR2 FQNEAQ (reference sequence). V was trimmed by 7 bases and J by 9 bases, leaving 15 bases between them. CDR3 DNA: TGTGCCAGCACGCCGGCCAGGACGAGCTACACCTTC. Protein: CASTPARTSYTF.

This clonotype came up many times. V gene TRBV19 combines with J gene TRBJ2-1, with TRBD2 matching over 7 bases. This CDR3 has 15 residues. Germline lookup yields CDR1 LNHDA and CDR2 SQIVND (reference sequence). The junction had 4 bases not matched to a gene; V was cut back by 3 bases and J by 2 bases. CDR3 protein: CASSIGGGPYNEQFF. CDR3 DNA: TGTGCCAGTAGTATTGGGGGAGGGCCCTACAATGAGCAGTTCTTC.

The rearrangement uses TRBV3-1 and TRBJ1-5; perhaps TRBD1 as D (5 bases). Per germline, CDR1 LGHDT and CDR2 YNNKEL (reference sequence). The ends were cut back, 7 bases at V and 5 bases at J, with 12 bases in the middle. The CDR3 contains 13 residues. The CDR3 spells CASTQQGHQPQHF. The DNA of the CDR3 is TGTGCCAGCACCCAGCAGGGACATCAGCCCCAGCATTTT.

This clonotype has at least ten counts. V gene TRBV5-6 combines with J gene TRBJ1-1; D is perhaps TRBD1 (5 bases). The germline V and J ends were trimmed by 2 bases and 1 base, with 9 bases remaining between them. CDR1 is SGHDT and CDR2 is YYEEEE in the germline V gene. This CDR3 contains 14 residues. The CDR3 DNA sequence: TGTGCCAGCAGCTTCCCGGGGGAGAACACTGAAGCTTTCTTT. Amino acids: CASSFPGENTEAFF.

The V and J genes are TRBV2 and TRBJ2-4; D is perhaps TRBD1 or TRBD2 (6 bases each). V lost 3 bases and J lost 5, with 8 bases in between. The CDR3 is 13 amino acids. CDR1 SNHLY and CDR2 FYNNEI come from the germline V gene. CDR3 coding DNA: TGTGCCAGCAGTGAGGAGGGGGAAAACATTCAGTACTTC. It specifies CASSEEGENIQYF.

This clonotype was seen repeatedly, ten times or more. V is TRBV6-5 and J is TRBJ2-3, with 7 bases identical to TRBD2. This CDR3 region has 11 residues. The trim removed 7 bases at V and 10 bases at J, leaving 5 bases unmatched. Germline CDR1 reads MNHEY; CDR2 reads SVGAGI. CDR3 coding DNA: TGTGCCAGCACGAGGGCGGGGGCGCAGTATTTT. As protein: CASTRAGAQYF.

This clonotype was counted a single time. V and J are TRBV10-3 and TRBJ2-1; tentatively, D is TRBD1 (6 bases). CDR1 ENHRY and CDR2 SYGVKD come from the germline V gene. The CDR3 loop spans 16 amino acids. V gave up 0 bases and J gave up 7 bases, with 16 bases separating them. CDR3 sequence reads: CAISESGARIGNEQFF. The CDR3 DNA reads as TGTGCCATCAGTGAGTCGGGGGCTAGGATTGGTAATGAGCAGTTCTTC.

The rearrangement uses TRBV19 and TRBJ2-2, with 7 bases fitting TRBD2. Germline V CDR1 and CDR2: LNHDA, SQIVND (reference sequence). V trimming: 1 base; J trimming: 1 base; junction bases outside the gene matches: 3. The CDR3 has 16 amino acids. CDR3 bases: TGTGCCAGTAGTATAGTTGCGGGAGAGAACACCGGGGAGCTGTTTTTT. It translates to CASSIVAGENTGELFF.

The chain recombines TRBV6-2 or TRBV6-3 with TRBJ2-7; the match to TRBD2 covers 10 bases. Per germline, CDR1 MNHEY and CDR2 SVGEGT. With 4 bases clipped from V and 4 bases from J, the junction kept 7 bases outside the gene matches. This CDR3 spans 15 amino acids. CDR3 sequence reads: CASSWAGTSVYEQYF. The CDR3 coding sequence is TGTGCCAGCAGTTGGGCCGGGACTAGCGTATACGAGCAGTACTTC.

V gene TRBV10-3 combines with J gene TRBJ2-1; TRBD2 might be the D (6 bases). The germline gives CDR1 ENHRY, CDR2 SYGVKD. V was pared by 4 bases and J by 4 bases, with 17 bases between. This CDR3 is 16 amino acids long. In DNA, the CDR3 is TGTGCCATCAGTGCGGAGGAGGGACCGAAGTACAATGAGCAGTTCTTC. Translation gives CAISAEEGPKYNEQFF.

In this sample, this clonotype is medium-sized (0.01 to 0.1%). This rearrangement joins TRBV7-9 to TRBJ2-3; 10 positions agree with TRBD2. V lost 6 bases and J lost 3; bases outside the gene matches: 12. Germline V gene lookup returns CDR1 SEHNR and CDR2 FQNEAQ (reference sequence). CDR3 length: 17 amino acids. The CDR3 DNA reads TGTGCCAGCAGTAGAGGGGCTAGCGGGAGTAGAACAGATACGCAGTATTTT. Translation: CASSRGASGSRTDTQYF.

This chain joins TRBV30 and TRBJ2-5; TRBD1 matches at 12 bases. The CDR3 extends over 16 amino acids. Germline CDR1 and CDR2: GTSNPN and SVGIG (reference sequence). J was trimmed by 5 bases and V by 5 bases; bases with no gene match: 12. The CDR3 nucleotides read TGTGCCTGGGGTGGACCGGGACAGGGGGCTGGGGAGACCCAGTACTTC. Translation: CAWGGPGQGAGETQYF.

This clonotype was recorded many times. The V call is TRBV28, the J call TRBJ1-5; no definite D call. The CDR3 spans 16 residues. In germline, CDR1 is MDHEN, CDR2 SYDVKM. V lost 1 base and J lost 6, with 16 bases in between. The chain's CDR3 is CASSLFHGGKFQPQHF. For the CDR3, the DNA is TGTGCCAGCAGTTTATTCCACGGAGGGAAGTTTCAGCCCCAGCATTTT.